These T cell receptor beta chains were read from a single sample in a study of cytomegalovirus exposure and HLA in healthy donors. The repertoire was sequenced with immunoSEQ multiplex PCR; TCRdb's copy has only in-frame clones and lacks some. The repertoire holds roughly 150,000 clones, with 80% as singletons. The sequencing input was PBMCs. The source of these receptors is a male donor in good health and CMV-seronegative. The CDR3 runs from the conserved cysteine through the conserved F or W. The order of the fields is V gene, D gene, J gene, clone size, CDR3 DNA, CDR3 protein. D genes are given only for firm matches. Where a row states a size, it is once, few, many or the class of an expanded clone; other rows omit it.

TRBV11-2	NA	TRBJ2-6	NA	TGTGCCAGCAGCTTAGATTCGGTTTCTGGGGCCAACGTCCTGACTTTC	CASSLDSVSGANVLTF
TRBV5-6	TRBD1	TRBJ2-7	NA	TGTGCCAGCAGTTTCGGGACAGGGGAAGTCGAGCAGTACTTC	CASSFGTGEVEQYF
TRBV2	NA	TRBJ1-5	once	TGTGCCAGCAGATCGGACACGATCATAACCCAGCATTTT	CASRSDTIITQHF
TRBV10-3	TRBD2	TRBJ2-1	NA	TGTGCCACCAACCCGGGGGGCTCCTACAATGAGCAGTTCTTC	CATNPGGSYNEQFF
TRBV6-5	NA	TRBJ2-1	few	TGTGCCAGCCTTAGAGGGCCCTACAATGAGCAGTTCTTC	CASLRGPYNEQFF
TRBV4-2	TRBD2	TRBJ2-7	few	TGTGCCAGCAGCCGGGGGACTAGCGGGGGGATCTCCTACGAGCAGTACTTC	CASSRGTSGGISYEQYF
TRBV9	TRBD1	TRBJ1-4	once	TGTGCCAGCAGCCCCCCCTTACAGGGGGTAAGTGAAAAACTGTTTTTT	CASSPPLQGVSEKLFF
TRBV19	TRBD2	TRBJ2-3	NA	TGTGCCAGTAGTACCCGGGGGCGGGGGGGCGAGAATACGCAGTATTTT	CASSTRGRGGENTQYF
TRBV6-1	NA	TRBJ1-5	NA	TGTGCCACCCGTGAGTCAGGGCGTCAGCCCCAGCATTTT	CATRESGRQPQHF
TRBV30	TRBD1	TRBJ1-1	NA	TGTGCCTGGATCGACAGGGGGAACACTGAAGCTTTCTTT	CAWIDRGNTEAFF
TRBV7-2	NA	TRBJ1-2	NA	TGTGCCAGCACCCAGTGGGGTGGCCGGGACTCCTATGGCTACACCTTC	CASTQWGGRDSYGYTF
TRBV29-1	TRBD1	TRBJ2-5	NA	TGCAGCGCAAACAGGGGGCTTGGACAAGAGACCCAGTACTTC	CSANRGLGQETQYF
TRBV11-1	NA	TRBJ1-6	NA	TGTGCCAGCAGCTTAGCAGCAACTTCACCCCTCCACTTT	CASSLAATSPLHF
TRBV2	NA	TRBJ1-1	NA	TGTGCCAGCAGTGCTGGACAGCATAACTTTGAAGCTTTCTTT	CASSAGQHNFEAFF
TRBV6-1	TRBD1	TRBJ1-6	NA	TGTGCCAGCAGTGAGCAGGGACAGACGTCTTCACCCCTCCACTTT	CASSEQGQTSSPLHF
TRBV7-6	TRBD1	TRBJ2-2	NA	TGTGCCAGCAGCTCCCTCGCCGGGACAGGCGTCACCGGGGAGCTGTTTTTT	CASSSLAGTGVTGELFF
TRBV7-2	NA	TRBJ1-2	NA	TGTGCCAGCAGCCTAAGACAGGATCACTATGGCTACACCTTC	CASSLRQDHYGYTF
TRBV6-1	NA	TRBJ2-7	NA	TGTGCCAGCAAAAGGACAGATCCATGGGAGCAGTACTTC	CASKRTDPWEQYF
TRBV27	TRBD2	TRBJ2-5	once	TGTGCCAGCAGTTACTTAGCGGGGGGTCCACAAGAGACCCAGTACTTC	CASSYLAGGPQETQYF
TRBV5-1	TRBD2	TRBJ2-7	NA	TGCGCCAGCAGCCCGGGGGGGCGCGGGTACGAGCAGTACTTC	CASSPGGRGYEQYF
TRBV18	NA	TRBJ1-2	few	TGTGCCAGCTCACCACGCGGCCAGGGAAATATGTATGGCTACACCTTC	CASSPRGQGNMYGYTF
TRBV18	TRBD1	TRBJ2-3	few	TGTGCCAGCTCCCCCCGGGACAGGGCCACAGATACGCAGTATTTT	CASSPRDRATDTQYF
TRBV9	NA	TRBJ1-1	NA	TGTGCCAGCAGCACCCCAAGGGGGGGCGCCGGGGGAAACACTGAAGCTTTCTTT	CASSTPRGGAGGNTEAFF
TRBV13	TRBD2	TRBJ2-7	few	TGTGCCAGCAGCAAGACTAGCGGCGAGCAGTACTTC	CASSKTSGEQYF
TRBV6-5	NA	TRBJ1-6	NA	TGTGCCAGCTCAGCTAGCTCCTATAATTCACCCCTCCACTTT	CASSASSYNSPLHF
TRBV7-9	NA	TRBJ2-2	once	TGTGCCAGCAGGGCGGACAGTGTCGGGGAGCTGTTTTTT	CASRADSVGELFF
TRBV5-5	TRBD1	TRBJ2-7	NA	TGTGCCAGCAGCTTCTGGGGACAGGGGCGGTTAGGGCAGTACTTC	CASSFWGQGRLGQYF
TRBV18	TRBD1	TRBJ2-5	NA	TGTGCCAGCTCACCGGACAGGGGAGGCCAAGAGACCCAGTACTTC	CASSPDRGGQETQYF
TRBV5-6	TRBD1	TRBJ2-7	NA	TGTGCCAGCAGCGTCACAGCGGGACAGGGGTACGAGCAGTACTTC	CASSVTAGQGYEQYF
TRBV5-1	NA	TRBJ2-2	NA	TGCGCCAGCAGCATGACAGGAGTCCCGCGGGAGCTGTTTTTT	CASSMTGVPRELFF
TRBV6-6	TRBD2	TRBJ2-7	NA	TGTGCCAGCACCATAGGACTAGTGAGCTCCTACGAGCAGTACTTC	CASTIGLVSSYEQYF
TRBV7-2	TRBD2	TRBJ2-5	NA	TGTGCCAGCAGCTTAGCGAGACTAGCGGGGGAACTAAAAGAGACCCAGTACTTC	CASSLARLAGELKETQYF
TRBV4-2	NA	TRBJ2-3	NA	TGTGCCAGCAGCCAAGCCGCGGTTTCGGGGAGCAAGGCAGATACGCAGTATTTT	CASSQAAVSGSKADTQYF
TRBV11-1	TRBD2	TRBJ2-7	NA	TGTGCCAGCAGCTTAGTGCCTAGCGGGTACTACGAGCAGTACTTC	CASSLVPSGYYEQYF
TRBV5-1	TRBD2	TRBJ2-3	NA	TGCGCCAGCAGCTTGCTAGCGGGGGGGCCGTATACGCAGTATTTT	CASSLLAGGPYTQYF
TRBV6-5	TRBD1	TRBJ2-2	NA	TGTGCCAGCAGTTACCCGGGACAGGGTGCCGGGGAGCTGTTTTTT	CASSYPGQGAGELFF
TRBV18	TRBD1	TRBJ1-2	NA	TGTGCCAGCTCACGGGACAGTTATGGCTACACCTTC	CASSRDSYGYTF
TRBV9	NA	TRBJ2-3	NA	TGTGCCAGCAGCGTCGCCTTGAGAGATACGCAGTATTTT	CASSVALRDTQYF
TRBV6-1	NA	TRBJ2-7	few	TGTGCCAGCAGGGCGGCGCCAGGGACCTACGAGCAGTACTTC	CASRAAPGTYEQYF
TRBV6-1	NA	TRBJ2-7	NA	TGTGCCAGCAGTGAACAGGGGAACGAGCAGTACTTC	CASSEQGNEQYF
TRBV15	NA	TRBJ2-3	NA	TGTGCCACCAGTCCCGACTTCTTAGATACGCAGTATTTT	CATSPDFLDTQYF
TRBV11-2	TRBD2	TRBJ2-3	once	TGTGCCAGCAGCGGACTAGCGGAGAGCACAGATACGCAGTATTTT	CASSGLAESTDTQYF
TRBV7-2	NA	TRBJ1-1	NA	TGTGCCAGCAGCTCCAGGGGCACTGAAGCTTTCTTT	CASSSRGTEAFF
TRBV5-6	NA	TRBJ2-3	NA	TGTGCCAGCAGCTTTGTGGCGGGCACAGATACGCAGTATTTT	CASSFVAGTDTQYF
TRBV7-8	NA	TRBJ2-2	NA	TGTGCCAGCAGCTTGGACCAACCCGGACAGTCCGGGGAGCTGTTTTTT	CASSLDQPGQSGELFF
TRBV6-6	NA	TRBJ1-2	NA	TGTGCCAGCAGTTACTCCCCGCGGGGAGGCTACACCTTC	CASSYSPRGGYTF
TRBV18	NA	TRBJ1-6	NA	TGTGCCAGCTCACCCGGGACTTATAATTCACCCCTCCACTTT	CASSPGTYNSPLHF
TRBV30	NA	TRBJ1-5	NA	TGTGCCTGGAGTAAGGGGGTGGACAGTAATCAGCCCCAGCATTTT	CAWSKGVDSNQPQHF
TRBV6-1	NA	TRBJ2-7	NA	TGTGCCAGCAGGGAGGGACTGCTCTACGAGCAGTACTTC	CASREGLLYEQYF
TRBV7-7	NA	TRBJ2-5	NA	TGTGCCAGCAGCAACGGGGGAAGAGAAGAGACCCAGTACTTC	CASSNGGREETQYF
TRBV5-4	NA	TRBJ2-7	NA	TGTGCCAGCAGCCCCGAACAGGGCAGGAGCTCCTACGAGCAGTACTTC	CASSPEQGRSSYEQYF
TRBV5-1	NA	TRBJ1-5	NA	TGCGCCAGCAGCCCGGGTTCGGGGGGCAATCAGCCCCAGCATTTT	CASSPGSGGNQPQHF
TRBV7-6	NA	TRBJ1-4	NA	TGTGCCAGCAGCCCATCCGGAACTAATGAAAAACTGTTTTTT	CASSPSGTNEKLFF
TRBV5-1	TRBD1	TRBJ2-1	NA	TGCGCCAGCAGCGGGTCAGGGGGCTGGAGCTCCTACAATGAGCAGTTCTTC	CASSGSGGWSSYNEQFF
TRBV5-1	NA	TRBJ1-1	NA	TGCGCCAGCAGACCATTTACCCTTAAGACAGCCTACACTGAAGCTTTCTTT	CASRPFTLKTAYTEAFF
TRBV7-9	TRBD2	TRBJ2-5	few	TGTGCCAGCAGCTTCGATAGCGGGGGGGCGAGAGAGACCCAGTACTTC	CASSFDSGGARETQYF
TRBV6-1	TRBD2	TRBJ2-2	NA	TGTGCCAGCAGTGGGACCGGGACTAGGAACACCGGGGAGCTGTTTTTT	CASSGTGTRNTGELFF
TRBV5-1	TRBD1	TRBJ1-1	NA	TGCGCCAGCAGCCCGGAGACAGGGTTTGGGACGAACACTGAAGCTTTCTTT	CASSPETGFGTNTEAFF
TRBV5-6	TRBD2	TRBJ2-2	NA	TGTGCCAGCAGCTTGGTTCTAGCGGGGGCCCATGTTCCCGGGGAGCTGTTTTTT	CASSLVLAGAHVPGELFF
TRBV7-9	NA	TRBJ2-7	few	TGTGCCAGCAGCCCGGAGGTGGCCTACGAGCAGTACTTC	CASSPEVAYEQYF